Listed below are T cell receptor beta chains from one sample, sequenced in a study of control samples from healthy donors and cancer patients. Produced via immunoSEQ multiplex PCR; TCRdb's table is partial and in-frame only. Of about 100,000 clones in the sample, around four fifths were seen once. The material sequenced was blood. These receptors all stem from a man younger than 45 in good health. Both conserved end residues are part of each CDR3. D genes are given only for firm matches. Rows may omit the clone size; those that give it use once, few, many or a size class.

CDR3 protein: CASSQGTQYF
CDR3 DNA: TGCGCCAGCAGTCAAGGGACCCAGTACTTC
V gene: TRBV23-1
D gene: -
J gene: TRBJ2-5
clone size: -

CDR3 protein: CASSLGGQETQYF
CDR3 DNA: TGTGCCAGCAGCTTAGGGGGGCAAGAGACCCAGTACTTC
V gene: TRBV11-2
D gene: -
J gene: TRBJ2-5
clone size: -

CDR3 protein: CASSSQGNYGYTF
CDR3 DNA: TGTGCCAGCAGCTCACAGGGTAACTATGGCTACACCTTC
V gene: TRBV7-9
D gene: -
J gene: TRBJ1-2
clone size: -

CDR3 protein: CASSRPGQERVGYTF
CDR3 DNA: TGTGCCAGCAGCCGCCCCGGACAGGAGCGGGTGGGCTACACCTTC
V gene: TRBV5-8
D gene: TRBD1
J gene: TRBJ1-2
clone size: -

CDR3 protein: CASSTGSSYEQYF
CDR3 DNA: TGTGCCAGCAGTACGGGCAGCTCCTACGAGCAGTACTTC
V gene: TRBV6-6
D gene: -
J gene: TRBJ2-7
clone size: -

CDR3 protein: CASSLAGPGAEAFF
CDR3 DNA: TGCGCCAGCAGCTTGGCTGGCCCGGGCGCTGAAGCTTTCTTT
V gene: TRBV5-1
D gene: -
J gene: TRBJ1-1
clone size: -

CDR3 protein: CASSVQGANEQFF
CDR3 DNA: TGTGCCAGCAGTGTACAGGGGGCAAATGAGCAGTTCTTC
V gene: TRBV27
D gene: TRBD1
J gene: TRBJ2-1
clone size: -

CDR3 protein: CASQAEGTGYNEQFF
CDR3 DNA: TGTGCCAGCCAGGCTGAAGGGACAGGGTACAATGAGCAGTTCTTC
V gene: TRBV2
D gene: TRBD1
J gene: TRBJ2-1
clone size: few

CDR3 protein: CASSEGSGGFEQYF
CDR3 DNA: TGTGCCAGCAGTGAGGGTAGCGGGGGGTTCGAGCAGTACTTC
V gene: TRBV2
D gene: TRBD2
J gene: TRBJ2-7
clone size: -

CDR3 protein: CASSPPARVNTEAFF
CDR3 DNA: TGTGCCAGCTCACCACCGGCCAGGGTGAACACTGAAGCTTTCTTT
V gene: TRBV18
D gene: -
J gene: TRBJ1-1
clone size: -

CDR3 protein: CASSGQGNTEAFF
CDR3 DNA: TGCGCCAGCAGTGGACAGGGGAACACTGAAGCTTTCTTT
V gene: TRBV10-2
D gene: TRBD1
J gene: TRBJ1-1
clone size: -

CDR3 protein: CASSPSNGVNGYTF
CDR3 DNA: TGTGCCAGCAGCCCTAGCAACGGGGTAAATGGCTACACCTTC
V gene: TRBV7-8
D gene: -
J gene: TRBJ1-2
clone size: -

CDR3 protein: CASSPLRGPVTGANVLTF
CDR3 DNA: TGTGCCAGCAGTCCCCTTAGGGGGCCCGTAACTGGGGCCAACGTCCTGACTTTC
V gene: TRBV27
D gene: TRBD1
J gene: TRBJ2-6
clone size: -

CDR3 protein: CAWSETGARYYGYTF
CDR3 DNA: TGTGCCTGGAGTGAAACAGGGGCCCGATACTATGGCTACACCTTC
V gene: TRBV30
D gene: TRBD1
J gene: TRBJ1-2
clone size: -

CDR3 protein: CASSLGDTAPLHF
CDR3 DNA: TGTGCCAGCAGCTTAGGTGACACGGCACCCCTCCACTTT
V gene: TRBV7-6
D gene: -
J gene: TRBJ1-6
clone size: -

CDR3 protein: CASSFPDRGAGYTF
CDR3 DNA: TGTGCCAGCAGTTTCCCGGACAGGGGAGCTGGCTACACCTTC
V gene: TRBV28
D gene: TRBD1
J gene: TRBJ1-2
clone size: -

CDR3 protein: CASSLETSGAYNEQFF
CDR3 DNA: TGTGCCAGCAGCTTAGAGACTAGCGGGGCCTACAATGAGCAGTTCTTC
V gene: TRBV7-6
D gene: TRBD2
J gene: TRBJ2-1
clone size: many

CDR3 protein: CASSGTSGYEQYF
CDR3 DNA: TGCGCCAGCAGTGGGACTAGCGGCTACGAGCAGTACTTC
V gene: TRBV10-2
D gene: TRBD2
J gene: TRBJ2-7
clone size: -

CDR3 protein: CASSLDSGQGGSPLHF
CDR3 DNA: TGCGCCAGCAGCTTGGACTCGGGACAGGGTGGTTCACCCCTCCACTTT
V gene: TRBV5-1
D gene: TRBD1
J gene: TRBJ1-6
clone size: -

CDR3 protein: CASSFVWGESNQPQHF
CDR3 DNA: TGTGCCAGCAGCTTCGTATGGGGGGAGAGCAATCAGCCCCAGCATTTT
V gene: TRBV7-9
D gene: -
J gene: TRBJ1-5
clone size: few

CDR3 protein: CASGNRALAKNIQYF
CDR3 DNA: TGTGCCAGCGGAAACAGGGCCTTGGCCAAAAACATTCAGTACTTC
V gene: TRBV28
D gene: -
J gene: TRBJ2-4
clone size: once

CDR3 protein: CASSVGQIGDTQYF
CDR3 DNA: TGTGCCAGCAGCGTAGGACAGATTGGAGATACGCAGTATTTT
V gene: TRBV9
D gene: -
J gene: TRBJ2-3
clone size: -

CDR3 protein: CASSLDGFEGGRIRSF
CDR3 DNA: TGTGCCAGCAGCTTAGATGGTTTTGAGGGGGGACGGATCCGGTCTTTC
V gene: TRBV7-9
D gene: -
J gene: TRBJ2-7
clone size: -

CDR3 protein: CASRVTGLGRSSYNEQFF
CDR3 DNA: TGTGCCAGTAGGGTCACGGGCCTTGGGCGTAGCTCCTACAATGAGCAGTTCTTC
V gene: TRBV19
D gene: -
J gene: TRBJ2-1
clone size: -

CDR3 protein: CAAAGANEKLFF
CDR3 DNA: TGTGCCGCCGCCGGCGCTAATGAAAAACTGTTTTTT
V gene: TRBV10-3
D gene: -
J gene: TRBJ1-4
clone size: -

CDR3 protein: CASSARTPRADTQYF
CDR3 DNA: TGTGCCAGTAGTGCCCGGACCCCCCGGGCAGATACGCAGTATTTT
V gene: TRBV19
D gene: -
J gene: TRBJ2-3
clone size: -

CDR3 protein: CASSEELMTEAFF
CDR3 DNA: TGTGCCAGCAGTGAGGAACTCATGACTGAAGCTTTCTTT
V gene: TRBV25-1
D gene: -
J gene: TRBJ1-1
clone size: -

CDR3 protein: CASSTGGYGYTF
CDR3 DNA: TGTGCCAGCAGTACGGGGGGCTATGGCTACACCTTC
V gene: TRBV6-5
D gene: -
J gene: TRBJ1-2
clone size: -

CDR3 protein: CASSDQGGAGANVLTF
CDR3 DNA: TGTGCCAGCTCAGACCAGGGAGGTGCTGGGGCCAACGTCCTGACTTTC
V gene: TRBV18
D gene: -
J gene: TRBJ2-6
clone size: few